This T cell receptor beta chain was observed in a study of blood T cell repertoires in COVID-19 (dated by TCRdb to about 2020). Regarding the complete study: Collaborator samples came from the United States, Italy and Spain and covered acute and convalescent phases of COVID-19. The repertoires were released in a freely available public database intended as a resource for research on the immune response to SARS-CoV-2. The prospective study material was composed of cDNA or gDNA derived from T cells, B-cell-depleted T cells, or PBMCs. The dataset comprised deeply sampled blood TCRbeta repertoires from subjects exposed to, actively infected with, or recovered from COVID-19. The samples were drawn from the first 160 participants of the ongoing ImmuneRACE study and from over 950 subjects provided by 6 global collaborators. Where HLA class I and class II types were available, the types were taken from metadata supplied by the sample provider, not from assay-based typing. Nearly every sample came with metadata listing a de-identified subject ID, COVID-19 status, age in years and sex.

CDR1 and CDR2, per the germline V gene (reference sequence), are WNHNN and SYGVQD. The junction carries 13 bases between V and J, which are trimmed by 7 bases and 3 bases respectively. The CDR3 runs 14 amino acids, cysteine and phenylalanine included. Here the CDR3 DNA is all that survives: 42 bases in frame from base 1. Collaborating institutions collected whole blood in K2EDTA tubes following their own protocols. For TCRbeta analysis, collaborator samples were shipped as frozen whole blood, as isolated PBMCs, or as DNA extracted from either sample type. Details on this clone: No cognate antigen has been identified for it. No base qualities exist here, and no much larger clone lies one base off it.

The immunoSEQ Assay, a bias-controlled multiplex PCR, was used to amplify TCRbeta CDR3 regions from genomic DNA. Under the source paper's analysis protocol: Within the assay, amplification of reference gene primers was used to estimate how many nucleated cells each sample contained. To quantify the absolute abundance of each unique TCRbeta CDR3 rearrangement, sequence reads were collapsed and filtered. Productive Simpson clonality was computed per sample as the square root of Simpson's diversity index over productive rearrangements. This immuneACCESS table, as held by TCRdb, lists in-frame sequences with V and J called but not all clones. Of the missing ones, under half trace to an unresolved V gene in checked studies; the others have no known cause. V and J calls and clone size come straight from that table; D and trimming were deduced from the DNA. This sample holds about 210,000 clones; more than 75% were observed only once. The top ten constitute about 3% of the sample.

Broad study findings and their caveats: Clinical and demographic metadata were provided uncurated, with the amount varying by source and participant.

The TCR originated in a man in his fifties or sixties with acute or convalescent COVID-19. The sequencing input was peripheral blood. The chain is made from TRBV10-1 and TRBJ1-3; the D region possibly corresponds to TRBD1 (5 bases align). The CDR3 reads CASTLDRIGNTIYF. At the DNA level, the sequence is TGCGCCAGCACCTTAGACAGAATTGGAAACACCATATATTTT.